The present T cell receptor (beta chain) was sequenced within a study of HIV-infected patients and healthy controls. Germline assignment: CDR1 SGHRS and CDR2 YFSETQ. The V and J ends lost 5 bases and 1 base respectively, with 6 bases between them. The CDR3 totals 12 residues. This clonotype is termed medium-sized. Its antigen is undetermined. Whole blood was used without fractionation, so all unsorted peripheral T cells were included. RNA came from roughly 2.3 ml of peripheral blood. Approximately 510 ng RNA was reverse transcribed with alpha and beta constant-region primers. Alpha and beta chain libraries were made separately by chain-specific third strand synthesis with multiplexing indices. TCRdb re-called the 5' RACE reads through MiXCR, storing one row per CDR3 protein. Of around 5,800 distinct CDR3 sequences listed, 10% are singletons. Whole-study findings and limits: In healthy controls, MAIT alpha CDR3s were common; in HIV+ repertoires, severely depleted.

This sequence originates from an adult with HIV infection. The source was blood, collected before antiretroviral therapy. The chain is built from TRBV5-1 and TRBJ1-1; D remains unclear. This chain's CDR3 is CASRRENTEAFF. The CDR3 bases are TGCGCCAGCAGGAGAGAGAACACTGAAGCTTTCTTT.